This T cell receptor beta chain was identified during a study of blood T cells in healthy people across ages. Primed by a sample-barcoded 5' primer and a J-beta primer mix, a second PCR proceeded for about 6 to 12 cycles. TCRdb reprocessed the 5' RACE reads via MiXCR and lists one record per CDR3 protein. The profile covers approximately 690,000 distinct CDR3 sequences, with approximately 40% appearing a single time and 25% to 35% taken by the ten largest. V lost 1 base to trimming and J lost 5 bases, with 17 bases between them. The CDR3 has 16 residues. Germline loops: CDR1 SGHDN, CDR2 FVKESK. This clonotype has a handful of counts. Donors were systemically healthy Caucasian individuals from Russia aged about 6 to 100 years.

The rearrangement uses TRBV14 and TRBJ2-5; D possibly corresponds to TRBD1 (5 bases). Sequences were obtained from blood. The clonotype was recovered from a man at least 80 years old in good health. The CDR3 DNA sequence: TGTGCCAGCAGCCAAGCGAAGGGGATCAGGGTGGAGACCCAGTACTTC. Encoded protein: CASSQAKGIRVETQYF.